This TCR beta chain appears in the sequencing data of a study of cytomegalovirus exposure and HLA in healthy donors. 60 Vbeta and 13 Jbeta primers were used in PCR. Assay: immunoSEQ multiplex PCR; the TCRdb copy retains only in-frame clones and omits some. The sample includes approximately 150,000 clones, roughly four fifths of them seen just once. While unrecorded immune exposures were likely, the donors were nominally healthy when sampled. Germline V gene data show CDR1 as SGHAT and CDR2 as FQNNGV. Trimming pared 6 bases from V and 0 bases from J, leaving 9 bases between. The CDR3 contains 13 residues.

Material: PBMCs. This receptor was taken from a man aged 40-50 years in good health and CMV-seronegative. The chain links TRBV11-2 to TRBJ2-7; D uncertain. The CDR3 loop reads CASRRLSSYEQYF. The CDR3 DNA reads as TGTGCCAGCAGGCGTCTAAGCTCCTACGAGCAGTACTTC.